This TCR beta chain was found in a study of blood T cell repertoires in COVID-19. Method: immunoSEQ multiplex PCR; TCRdb's copy keeps in-frame clones and lacks some. Of around 62,000 clones listed, 84% were seen once; the top ten hold 7.5% to 9%. CDR1 SGHRS and CDR2 YFSETQ come from the germline V gene. With 3 bases clipped from V and 5 bases from J, the junction kept 3 bases outside the gene matches. The CDR3 spans 14 residues. The sequenced material came from peripheral blood. The source of this sequence is a man over 45 with active COVID-19. The chain couples TRBV5-1 to TRBJ1-5; 9 nucleotides line up with TRBD1. In nucleotides, the CDR3 is TGCGCCAGCAGCTCGACAGGGGGGGATCAGCCCCAGCATTTT. It translates to CASSSTGGDQPQHF. Combining the CDR3 with reference TRBV5-1 and TRBJ1-5 gives the whole variable domain KAGVTQTPRYLIKTRGQQVTLSCSPISGHRSVSWYQQTPGQGLQFLFEYFSETQRNKGNFPGRFSGRQFSNSRSEMNVSTLELGDSALYLCASSSTGGDQPQHFGDGTRLSIL.